A single TCR beta chain is shown here with its context. What it binds is not known. The CDR3 runs 15 residues. Germline CDR1 SGHDT, CDR2 YYEEEE. V trimming: 5 bases; J trimming: 1 base; junction bases outside the gene matches: 7. This sample was included in a study of T cell responses to AZD1222 COVID-19 vaccine. Repertoires were generated with immunoSEQ multiplex PCR, while TCRdb's copy carries only in-frame clones and drops some. The table lists around 190,000 clones, approximately 90% of them singletons. Notes on the study in general: Spike-specific TCR breadth and depth rose after two AZD1222 doses. Clonal diversity was possibly underestimated, and the donors were mostly white British, with more females.

The V and J genes are TRBV5-6 and TRBJ1-2; 8 nucleotides line up with TRBD1. This receptor was taken from an adult who received the AZD1222 COVID-19 vaccine. Sample: peripheral blood, taken 28 days after the second AZD1222 dose. CDR3 sequence reads: CASSLRTGNNYGYTF. The CDR3 bases are TGTGCCAGCAGTCTGCGGACAGGGAATAACTATGGCTACACCTTC.